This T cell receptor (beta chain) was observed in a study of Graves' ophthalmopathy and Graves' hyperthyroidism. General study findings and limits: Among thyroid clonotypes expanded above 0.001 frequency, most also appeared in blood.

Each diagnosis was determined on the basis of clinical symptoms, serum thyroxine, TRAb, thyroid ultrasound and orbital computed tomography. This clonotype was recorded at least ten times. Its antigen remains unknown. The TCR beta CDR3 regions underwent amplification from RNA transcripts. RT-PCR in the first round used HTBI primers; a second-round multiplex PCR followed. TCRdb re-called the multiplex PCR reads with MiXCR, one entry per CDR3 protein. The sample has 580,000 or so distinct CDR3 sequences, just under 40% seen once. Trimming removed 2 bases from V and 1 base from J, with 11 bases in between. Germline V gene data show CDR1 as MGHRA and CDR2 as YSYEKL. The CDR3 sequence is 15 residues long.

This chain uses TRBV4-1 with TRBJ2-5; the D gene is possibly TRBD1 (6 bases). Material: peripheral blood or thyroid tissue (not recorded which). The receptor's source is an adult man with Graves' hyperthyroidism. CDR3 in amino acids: CASSQTGTPQETQYF. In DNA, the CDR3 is TGCGCCAGCAGCCAAACTGGGACACCCCAAGAGACCCAGTACTTC.